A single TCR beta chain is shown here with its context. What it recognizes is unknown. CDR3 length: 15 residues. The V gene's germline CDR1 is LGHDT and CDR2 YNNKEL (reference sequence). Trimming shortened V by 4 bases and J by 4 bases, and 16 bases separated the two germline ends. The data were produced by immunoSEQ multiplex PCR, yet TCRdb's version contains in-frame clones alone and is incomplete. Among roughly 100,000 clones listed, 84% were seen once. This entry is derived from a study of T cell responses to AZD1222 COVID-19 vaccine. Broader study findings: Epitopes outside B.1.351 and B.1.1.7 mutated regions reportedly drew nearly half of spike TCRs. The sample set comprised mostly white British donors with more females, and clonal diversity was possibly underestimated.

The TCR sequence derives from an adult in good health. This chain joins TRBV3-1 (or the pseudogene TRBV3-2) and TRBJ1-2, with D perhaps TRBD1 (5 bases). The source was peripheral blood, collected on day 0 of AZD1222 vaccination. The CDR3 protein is CASSRTGEVRYGYTF. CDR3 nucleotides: TGTGCCAGCAGCCGGACGGGGGAAGTGCGCTATGGCTACACCTTC.